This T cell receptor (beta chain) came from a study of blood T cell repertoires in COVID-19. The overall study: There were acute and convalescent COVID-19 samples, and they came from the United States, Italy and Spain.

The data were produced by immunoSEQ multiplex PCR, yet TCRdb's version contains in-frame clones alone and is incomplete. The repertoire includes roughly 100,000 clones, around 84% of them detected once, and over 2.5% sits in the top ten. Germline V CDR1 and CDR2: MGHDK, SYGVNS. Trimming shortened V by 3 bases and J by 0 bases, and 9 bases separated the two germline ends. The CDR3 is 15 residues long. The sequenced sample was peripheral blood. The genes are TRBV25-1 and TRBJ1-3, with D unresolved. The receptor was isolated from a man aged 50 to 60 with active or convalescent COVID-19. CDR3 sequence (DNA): TGTGCCAGCAGTGACCCCCGGAGCTCTGGAAACACCATATATTTT. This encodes CASSDPRSSGNTIYF.